Only a few counts were recorded for the clone carrying this T cell receptor (beta chain). Its specificity is unknown. This CDR3 is 11 amino acids long. The germline V gene has CDR1 LGHNA and CDR2 YNFKEQ. Germline trimming cut 6 bases from V and 8 bases from J; bases unmatched to any gene: 0. The data derive from a study of cytomegalovirus exposure and HLA in healthy donors. Study-wide findings and caveats: Later work showed greater clonal expansion in HLA-associated TCR beta chains than in equally common others. The likely origin of a cluster of highly shared sequence variants was a sequencing artifact.

The primer mix had 60 Vbeta and 13 Jbeta primers. Measured with immunoSEQ multiplex PCR; TCRdb has only the in-frame clones, and not every one. The profile shows around 82,000 clones, 78% of them singletons. This sequence was found in a male donor in good health and CMV-seropositive. The chain employs TRBV4-2 and TRBJ2-1; 8 bases agree with TRBD1. Sequencing was done on a sample of PBMCs. Here the CDR3 reads CASRTGDEQFF. In DNA form, the CDR3 reads TGTGCCAGCAGGACAGGGGATGAGCAGTTCTTC.